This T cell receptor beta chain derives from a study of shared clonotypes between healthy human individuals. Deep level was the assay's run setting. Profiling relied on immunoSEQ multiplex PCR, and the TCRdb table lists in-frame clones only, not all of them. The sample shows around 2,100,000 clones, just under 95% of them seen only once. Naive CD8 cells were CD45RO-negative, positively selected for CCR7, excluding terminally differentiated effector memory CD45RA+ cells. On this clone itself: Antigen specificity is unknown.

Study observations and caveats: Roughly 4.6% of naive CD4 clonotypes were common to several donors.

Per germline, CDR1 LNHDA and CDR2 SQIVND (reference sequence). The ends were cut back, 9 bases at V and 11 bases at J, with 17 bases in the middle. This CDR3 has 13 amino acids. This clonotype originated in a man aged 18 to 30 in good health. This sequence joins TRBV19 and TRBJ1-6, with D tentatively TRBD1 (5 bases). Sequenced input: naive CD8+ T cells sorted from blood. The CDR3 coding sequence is TGTGCCAGCAAGATAGGGGAAGCAGCACCCCTCCACTTT. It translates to CASKIGEAAPLHF. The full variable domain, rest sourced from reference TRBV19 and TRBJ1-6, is DGGITQSPKYLFRKEGQNVTLSCEQNLNHDAMYWYRQDPGQGLRLIYYSQIVNDFQKGDIAEGYSVSREKKESFPLTVTSAQKNPTAFYLCASKIGEAAPLHFGNGTRLTVT.